A selection of T cell receptor beta chains follows, all from one sample in a study of OX40 agonist ivuxolimab in advanced cancers. Sequencing was performed with immunoSEQ multiplex PCR; in TCRdb, only in-frame clones are kept and a portion is missing. The sample lists 5,200 or so clones, 60% to 75% occurring once. The sequences come from CD4+ or CD8+ T cells sorted from blood, collected in a trial of the OX40 agonist ivuxolimab. These TCRs come from an adult with an advanced solid tumor such as melanoma, head and neck, liver or kidney cancer. Both conserved end residues are part of each CDR3. A D gene is named only where the DNA matches it firmly. Size tells how often a clone was seen (once, few, many) or the class of an expanded clone, and some rows leave it out.

V gene	J gene	D gene	clone size	CDR3 protein	CDR3 DNA
TRBV5-6	TRBJ2-1	TRBD2	.	CASRGLAGGLNEQFF	TGTGCCAGCAGGGGACTAGCGGGAGGGCTGAATGAGCAGTTCTTC
TRBV4-1	TRBJ2-2	TRBD2	few	CASSLRIAGGYVTGELFF	TGCGCCAGCAGCCTTCGGATAGCGGGAGGATATGTCACCGGGGAGCTGTTTTTT
TRBV10-3	TRBJ1-5	.	.	CATQEGGLSNQPQHF	TGTGCCACCCAGGAGGGGGGACTTAGCAATCAGCCCCAGCATTTT
TRBV18	TRBJ1-2	.	.	CASSPDPGYGYTF	TGTGCCAGCTCCCCAGACCCGGGCTATGGCTACACCTTC
TRBV9	TRBJ2-3	TRBD2	.	CASSVGSLAGDTQYF	TGTGCCAGCAGCGTAGGGTCCCTAGCGGGAGATACGCAGTATTTT
TRBV7-9	TRBJ1-2	.	few	CASSGGGSYYGYTF	TGTGCCAGCAGCGGGGGAGGGAGCTATTATGGCTACACCTTC
TRBV7-2	TRBJ1-5	.	.	CASSLAYDRYDSNQPQHF	TGTGCCAGCAGCTTAGCCTATGACAGATATGATAGCAATCAGCCCCAGCATTTT
TRBV27	TRBJ2-7	TRBD1	medium-sized	CASSLDRAVGEQYF	TGTGCCAGCAGTTTGGACAGGGCTGTTGGAGAGCAGTACTTC
TRBV7-8	TRBJ2-1	TRBD2	.	CASSSLAGDFHNEQFF	TGTGCCAGCAGCTCCCTAGCGGGAGATTTTCACAATGAGCAGTTCTTC
TRBV19	TRBJ1-5	.	.	CASSTVPYQPQHF	TGTGCCAGTAGTACAGTTCCTTATCAGCCCCAGCATTTT